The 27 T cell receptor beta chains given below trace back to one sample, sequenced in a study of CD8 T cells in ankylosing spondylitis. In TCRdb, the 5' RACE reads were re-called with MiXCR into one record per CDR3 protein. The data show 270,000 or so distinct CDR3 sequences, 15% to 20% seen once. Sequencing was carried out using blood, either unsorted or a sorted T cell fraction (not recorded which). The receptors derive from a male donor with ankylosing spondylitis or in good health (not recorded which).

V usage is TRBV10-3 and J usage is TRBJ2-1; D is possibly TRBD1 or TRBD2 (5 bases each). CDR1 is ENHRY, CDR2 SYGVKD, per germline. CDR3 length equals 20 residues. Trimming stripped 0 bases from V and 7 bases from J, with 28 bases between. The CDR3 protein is CAISESILLGDGTRANEQFF. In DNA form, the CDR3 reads TGTGCCATCAGTGAGTCGATTCTATTGGGAGACGGGACCAGGGCAAATGAGCAGTTCTTC.

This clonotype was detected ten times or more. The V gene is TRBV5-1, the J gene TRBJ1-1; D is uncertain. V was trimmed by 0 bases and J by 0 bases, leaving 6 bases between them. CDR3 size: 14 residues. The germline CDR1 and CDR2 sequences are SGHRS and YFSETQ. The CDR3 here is CASSLEGMNTEAFF. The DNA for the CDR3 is TGCGCCAGCAGCTTGGAAGGAATGAACACTGAAGCTTTCTTT.

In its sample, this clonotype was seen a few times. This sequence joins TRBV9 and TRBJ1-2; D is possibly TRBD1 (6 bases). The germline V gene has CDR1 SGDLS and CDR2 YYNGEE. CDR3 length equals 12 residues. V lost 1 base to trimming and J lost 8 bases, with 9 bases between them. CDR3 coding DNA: TGTGCCAGCAGCGTAACAGGGCTGGGCTACACCTTC. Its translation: CASSVTGLGYTF.

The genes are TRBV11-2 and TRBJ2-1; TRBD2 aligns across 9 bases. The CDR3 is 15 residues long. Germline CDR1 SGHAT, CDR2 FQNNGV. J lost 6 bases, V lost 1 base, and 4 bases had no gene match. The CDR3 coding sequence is TGTGCCAGCAGCTTAGGACTAGCGGAGTTCAATGAGCAGTTCTTC. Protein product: CASSLGLAEFNEQFF.

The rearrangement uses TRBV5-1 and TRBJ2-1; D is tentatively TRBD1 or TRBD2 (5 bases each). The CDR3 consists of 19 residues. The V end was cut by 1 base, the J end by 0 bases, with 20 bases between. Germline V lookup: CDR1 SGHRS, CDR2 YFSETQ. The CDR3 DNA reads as TGCGCCAGCAGCTTGAGAGGGACGGCAATCCAAAGCTCCTACAATGAGCAGTTCTTC. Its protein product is CASSLRGTAIQSSYNEQFF.

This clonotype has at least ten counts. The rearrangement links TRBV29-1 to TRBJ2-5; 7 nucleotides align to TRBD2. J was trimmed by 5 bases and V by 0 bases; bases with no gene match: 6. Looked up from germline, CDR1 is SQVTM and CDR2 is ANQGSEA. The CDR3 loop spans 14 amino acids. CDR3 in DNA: TGCAGCGTTGAAGAGCGGGAGTCGGGGGAGACCCAGTACTTC. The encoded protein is CSVEERESGETQYF.

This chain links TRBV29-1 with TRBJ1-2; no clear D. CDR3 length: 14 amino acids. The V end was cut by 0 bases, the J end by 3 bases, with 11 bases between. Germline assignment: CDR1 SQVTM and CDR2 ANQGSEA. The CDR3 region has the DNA TGCAGCGTTGAAGATGGCTACCGGGACTATGGCTACACCTTC. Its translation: CSVEDGYRDYGYTF.

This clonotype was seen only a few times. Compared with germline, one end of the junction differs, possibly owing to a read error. The CDR3 nucleotides are TGCAGCGTTCAAGAGATGGCCCAGTACTTC. Translating gives CSVQEMAQYF. The chain combines TRBV29-1 with TRBJ2-5; D unclear. CDR1 SQVTM and CDR2 ANQGSEA come from the germline V gene. This CDR3 is built from 10 residues.

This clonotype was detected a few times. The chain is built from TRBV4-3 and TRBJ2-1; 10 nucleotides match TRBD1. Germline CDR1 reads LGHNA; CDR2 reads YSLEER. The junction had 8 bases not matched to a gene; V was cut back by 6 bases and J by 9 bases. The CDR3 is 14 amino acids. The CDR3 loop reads CASSPGQGIGEQFF. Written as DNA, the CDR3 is TGCGCCAGCAGTCCGGGACAGGGGATCGGTGAGCAGTTCTTC.

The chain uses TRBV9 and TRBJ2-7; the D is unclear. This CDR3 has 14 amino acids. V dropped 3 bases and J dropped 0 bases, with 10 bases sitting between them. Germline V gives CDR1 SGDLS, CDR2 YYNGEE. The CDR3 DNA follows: TGTGCCAGCAGCGCCGCCTCTAGCTCCTACGAGCAGTACTTC. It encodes CASSAASSSYEQYF.

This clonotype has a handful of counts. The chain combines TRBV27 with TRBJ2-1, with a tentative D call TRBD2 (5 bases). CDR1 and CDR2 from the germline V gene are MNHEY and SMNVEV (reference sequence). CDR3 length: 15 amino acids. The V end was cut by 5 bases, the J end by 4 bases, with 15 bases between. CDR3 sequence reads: CASSATRVGYNEQFF. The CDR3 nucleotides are TGTGCCAGCAGTGCAACTAGGGTGGGGTACAATGAGCAGTTCTTC.

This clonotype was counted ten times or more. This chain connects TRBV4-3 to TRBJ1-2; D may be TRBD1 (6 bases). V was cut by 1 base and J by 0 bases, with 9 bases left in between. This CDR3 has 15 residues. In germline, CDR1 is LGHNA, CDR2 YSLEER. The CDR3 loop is CASSQVRTANYGYTF. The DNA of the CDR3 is TGCGCCAGCAGCCAAGTGAGGACAGCTAACTATGGCTACACCTTC.

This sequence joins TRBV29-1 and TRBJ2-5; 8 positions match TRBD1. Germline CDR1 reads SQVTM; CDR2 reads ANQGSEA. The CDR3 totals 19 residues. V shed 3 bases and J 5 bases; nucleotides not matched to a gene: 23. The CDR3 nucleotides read TGCAGCGTTGACGGGCTTTTAGGGGCTACAGGGGGGATTGGGGAGACCCAGTACTTC. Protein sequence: CSVDGLLGATGGIGETQYF.

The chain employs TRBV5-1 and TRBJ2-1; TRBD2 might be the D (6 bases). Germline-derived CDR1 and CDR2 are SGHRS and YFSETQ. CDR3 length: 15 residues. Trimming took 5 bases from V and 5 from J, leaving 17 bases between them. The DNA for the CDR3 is TGCGCCAGCAGAGAGTCCGAGCGGGCACACAATGAGCAGTTCTTC. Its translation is CASRESERAHNEQFF.

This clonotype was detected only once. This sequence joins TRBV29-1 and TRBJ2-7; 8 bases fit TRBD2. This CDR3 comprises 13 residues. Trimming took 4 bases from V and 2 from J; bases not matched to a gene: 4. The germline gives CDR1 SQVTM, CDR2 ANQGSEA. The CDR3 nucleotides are TGCAGCGTTGCTAGCGGGTACACCTACGAGCAGTACTTC. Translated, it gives CSVASGYTYEQYF.

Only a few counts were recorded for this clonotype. CDR3 residues: CASSLQGGFQNIQYF. In DNA, the CDR3 is TGTGCCAGCAGCTTACAAGGGGGATTCCAAAACATTCAGTACTTC. The V gene is TRBV14, the J gene TRBJ2-4; D possibly corresponds to TRBD1 (6 bases). V was trimmed by 5 bases and J by 5 bases, leaving 16 bases between them. From germline, CDR1 is SGHDN and CDR2 FVKESK. The CDR3 loop spans 15 amino acids.

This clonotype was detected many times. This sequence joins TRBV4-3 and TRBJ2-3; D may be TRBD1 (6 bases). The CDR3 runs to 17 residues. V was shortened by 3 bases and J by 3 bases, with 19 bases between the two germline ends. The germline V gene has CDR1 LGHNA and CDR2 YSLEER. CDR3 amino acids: CASSQGASGSGTDTQYF. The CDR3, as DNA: TGCGCCAGCAGCCAGGGGGCGTCGGGAAGTGGGACAGATACGCAGTATTTT.

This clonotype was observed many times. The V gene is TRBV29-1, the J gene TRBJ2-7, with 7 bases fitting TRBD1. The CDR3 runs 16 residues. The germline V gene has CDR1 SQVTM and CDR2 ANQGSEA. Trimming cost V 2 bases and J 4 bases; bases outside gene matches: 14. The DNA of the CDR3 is TGCAGCGTTGAAAGCTCGGTTACAGGGGTAGGATACGAGCAGTACTTC. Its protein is CSVESSVTGVGYEQYF.

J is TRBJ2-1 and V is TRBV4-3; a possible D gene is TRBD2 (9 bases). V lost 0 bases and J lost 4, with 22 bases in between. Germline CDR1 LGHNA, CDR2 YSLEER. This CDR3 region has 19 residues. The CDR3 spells CASSQEGTGTSGWYNEQFF. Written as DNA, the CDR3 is TGCGCCAGCAGCCAAGAGGGGACAGGAACTAGCGGGTGGTACAATGAGCAGTTCTTC.

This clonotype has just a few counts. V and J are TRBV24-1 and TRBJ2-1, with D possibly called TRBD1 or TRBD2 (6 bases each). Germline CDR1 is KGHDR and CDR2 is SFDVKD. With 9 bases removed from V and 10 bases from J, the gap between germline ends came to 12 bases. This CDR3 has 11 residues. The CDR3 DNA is TGTGCCACCGAGGGGGGCGGAGAGCAGTTCTTC. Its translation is CATEGGGEQFF.

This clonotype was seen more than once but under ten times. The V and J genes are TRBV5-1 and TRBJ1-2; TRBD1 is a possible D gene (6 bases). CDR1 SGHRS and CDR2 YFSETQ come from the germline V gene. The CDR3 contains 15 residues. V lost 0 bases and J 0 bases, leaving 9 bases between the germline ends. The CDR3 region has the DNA TGCGCCAGCAGCTTGGAGCAGGGGCCTAACTATGGCTACACCTTC. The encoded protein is CASSLEQGPNYGYTF.

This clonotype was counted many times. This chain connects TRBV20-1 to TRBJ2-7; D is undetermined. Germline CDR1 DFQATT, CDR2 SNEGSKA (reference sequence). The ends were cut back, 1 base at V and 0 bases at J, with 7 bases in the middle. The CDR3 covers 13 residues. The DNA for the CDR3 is TGCAGTGCTAGAGTGACTTACTCCTACGAGCAGTACTTC. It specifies CSARVTYSYEQYF.

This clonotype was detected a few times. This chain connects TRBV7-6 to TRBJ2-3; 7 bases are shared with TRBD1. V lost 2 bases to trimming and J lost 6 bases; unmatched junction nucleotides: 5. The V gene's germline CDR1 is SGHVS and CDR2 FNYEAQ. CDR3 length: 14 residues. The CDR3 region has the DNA TGTGCCAGCAGCTTATATACAGGGGACGATACGCAGTATTTT. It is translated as CASSLYTGDDTQYF. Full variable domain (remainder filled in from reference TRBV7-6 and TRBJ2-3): GAGVSQSPRYKVTKRGQDVALRCDPISGHVSLYWYRQALGQGPEFLTYFNYEAQQDKSGLPNDRFSAERPEGSISTLTIQRTEQRDSAMYRCASSLYTGDDTQYFGPGTRLTVL.

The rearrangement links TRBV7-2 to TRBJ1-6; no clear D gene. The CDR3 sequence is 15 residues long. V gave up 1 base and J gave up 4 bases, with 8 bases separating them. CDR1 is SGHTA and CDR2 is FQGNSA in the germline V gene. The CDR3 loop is CASSLEEVYNSPLHF. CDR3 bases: TGTGCCAGCAGCTTAGAGGAGGTTTATAATTCACCCCTCCACTTT.

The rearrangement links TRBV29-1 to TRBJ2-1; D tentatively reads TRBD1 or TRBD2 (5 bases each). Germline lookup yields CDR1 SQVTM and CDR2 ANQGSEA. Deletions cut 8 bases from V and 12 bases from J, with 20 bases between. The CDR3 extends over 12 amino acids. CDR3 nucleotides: TGCAGCATAACCCTTGCGGCTGGGGGGCAGTTCTTC. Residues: CSITLAAGGQFF.

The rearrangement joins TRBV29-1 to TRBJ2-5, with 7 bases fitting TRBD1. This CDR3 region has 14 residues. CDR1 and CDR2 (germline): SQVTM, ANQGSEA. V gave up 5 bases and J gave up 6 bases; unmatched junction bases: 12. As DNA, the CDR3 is TGCAGCGTTTACGACCCCGGGACAGAGAAGACCCAGTACTTC. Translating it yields CSVYDPGTEKTQYF.

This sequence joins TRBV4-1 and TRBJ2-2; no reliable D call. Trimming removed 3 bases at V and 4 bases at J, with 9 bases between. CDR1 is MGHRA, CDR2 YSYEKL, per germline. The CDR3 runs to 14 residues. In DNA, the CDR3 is TGCGCCAGCAGCCAGGGCTATGCCACCGGGGAGCTGTTTTTT. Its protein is CASSQGYATGELFF.